What follows are 21 T cell receptor beta chains derived from one specimen sequenced in a study of cytomegalovirus exposure and HLA in healthy donors. Primers for the PCR totalled 60 Vbeta and 13 Jbeta. Libraries were prepared by immunoSEQ multiplex PCR; TCRdb keeps only in-frame clonotypes and omits some of them. The table records 150,000 to 250,000 clones, around three quarters of them present only once. The specimen was PBMCs. The receptors stem from a man younger than 40 in good health and CMV-seronegative.

The chain uses TRBV27 and TRBJ1-5, with D possibly matching TRBD1 (5 bases). The ends were cut back, 1 base at V and 5 bases at J, with 9 bases in the middle. The germline gives CDR1 MNHEY, CDR2 SMNVEV (reference sequence). The length of the CDR3 is 14 residues. CDR3 residues: CASSLLGGYQPQHF. Here the CDR3 DNA reads TGTGCCAGCAGTTTATTGGGGGGTTATCAGCCCCAGCATTTT.

V and J are TRBV7-2 and TRBJ2-7; 11 bases align to TRBD2. Germline-derived CDR1 and CDR2 are SGHTA and FQGNSA. This CDR3 is 16 amino acids long. Germline trimming cut 5 bases from V and 2 bases from J; bases unmatched to any gene: 8. The CDR3: CASSPTGSGRAYEQYF. In DNA form, the CDR3 reads TGTGCCAGCAGCCCCACGGGTAGCGGGAGGGCCTACGAGCAGTACTTC.

The chain links TRBV2 to TRBJ2-7; 11 positions match TRBD2. Germline V gene data show CDR1 as SNHLY and CDR2 as FYNNEI. With 3 bases clipped from V and 2 bases from J, the junction kept 3 bases outside the gene matches. This CDR3 contains 15 residues. CDR3 in DNA: TGTGCCAGCAGTGACCGACTAGCGGGACCCTACGAGCAGTACTTC. Translating gives CASSDRLAGPYEQYF.

The V and J genes are TRBV2 and TRBJ1-2; TRBD1 matches at 11 bases. The length of the CDR3 is 14 residues. CDR1 is SNHLY and CDR2 is FYNNEI in the germline V gene. J was trimmed by 7 bases and V by 1 base; bases with no gene match: 2. The chain's CDR3 is CASSEGTGGIGYTF. The CDR3 DNA is TGTGCCAGCAGTGAAGGGACAGGGGGCATTGGCTACACCTTC.

The chain links TRBV10-3 to TRBJ2-5, with D maybe TRBD1 (6 bases). Germline CDR1 ENHRY, CDR2 SYGVKD. Trimming pared 6 bases from V and 4 bases from J, leaving 15 bases between. The CDR3 totals 14 residues. DNA of the CDR3: TGTGCCATCAGGGGAAACAGGGCATCAGAGACCCAGTACTTC. This gives the protein CAIRGNRASETQYF.

The J gene is TRBJ2-5, the V gene TRBV28; possible D gene TRBD2, 6 bases. V gave up 1 base and J gave up 5 bases, with 20 bases separating them. Germline V gene lookup returns CDR1 MDHEN and CDR2 SYDVKM. This CDR3 region has 17 residues. CDR3 sequence: CASSLYPQGGAQETQYF. CDR3 sequence (DNA): TGTGCCAGCAGTTTATACCCCCAAGGAGGGGCTCAGGAGACCCAGTACTTC.

V is TRBV2 and J is TRBJ2-7, with D perhaps matching TRBD2 (5 bases). The V end was cut by 6 bases, the J end by 0 bases, with 12 bases between. The CDR3 length is 14 residues. Germline V CDR1 and CDR2: SNHLY, FYNNEI. This CDR3 is CASRVDLFSYEQYF. For the CDR3, the DNA is TGTGCCAGCAGGGTGGACTTATTCTCCTACGAGCAGTACTTC.

The gene calls are TRBV6-4 and TRBJ2-1, with 8 bases that match TRBD2. Losses at the gene ends were 3 bases for V and 8 bases for J; bases not matched to a gene: 9. This CDR3 is 15 amino acids long. The germline V gene has CDR1 MRHNA and CDR2 SNTAGT. The CDR3 region is CASSESREGGHEQFF. DNA for the CDR3: TGTGCCAGCAGTGAGTCCCGGGAGGGTGGACATGAGCAGTTCTTC.

The CDR3 nucleotides read TGCAGCGTTGTAAAAGGACAGGGGGTGAACAATGAGCAGTTCTTC. Amino acid sequence: CSVVKGQGVNNEQFF. This chain connects TRBV29-1 to TRBJ2-1, with 10 bases fitting TRBD1. J gave up 5 bases and V 4 bases, and 8 bases lay outside the gene matches. Germline-derived CDR1 and CDR2 are SQVTM and ANQGSEA. The CDR3 is 15 amino acids.

The chain combines TRBV19 with TRBJ2-2; 12 nucleotides align to TRBD2. Germline V gene lookup returns CDR1 LNHDA and CDR2 SQIVND (reference sequence). The V segment lost 4 bases and the J segment 4 bases; nucleotides outside the gene matches: 4. The CDR3 loop spans 16 amino acids. The CDR3 loop reads CASSTGTSGFTGELFF. CDR3 nucleotide sequence: TGTGCCAGTAGTACCGGGACTAGCGGGTTCACCGGGGAGCTGTTTTTT.

V usage is TRBV19 and J usage is TRBJ2-5; perhaps TRBD2 as D (5 bases). The germline V and J ends were trimmed by 7 bases and 4 bases, with 16 bases remaining between them. CDR1 and CDR2 (germline): LNHDA, SQIVND (reference sequence). The CDR3 has 14 residues. The chain's CDR3 is CASTERVGRETQYF. Written as DNA, the CDR3 is TGTGCCAGTACCGAGAGGGTAGGTCGAGAGACCCAGTACTTC. Full variable domain (rest looked up from reference TRBV19 and TRBJ2-5): DGGITQSPKYLFRKEGQNVTLSCEQNLNHDAMYWYRQDPGQGLRLIYYSQIVNDFQKGDIAEGYSVSREKKESFPLTVTSAQKNPTAFYLCASTERVGRETQYFGPGTRLLVL.

This chain links TRBV27 with TRBJ2-1; TRBD2 aligns across 8 bases. Germline trimming cut 1 base from V and 9 bases from J; bases unmatched to any gene: 11. There are 16 residues in the CDR3. The germline CDR1 and CDR2 sequences are MNHEY and SMNVEV (reference sequence). CDR3 DNA sequence: TGTGCCAGCAGTTTATACGAGCGGGAGAGGACCGGTGAGCAGTTCTTC. Its protein is CASSLYERERTGEQFF.

This clone appeared a few times. This chain uses TRBV27 with TRBJ1-1, with D uncertain. CDR3 length equals 15 residues. Trimming pared 1 base from V and 2 bases from J, leaving 11 bases between. Germline V gene data show CDR1 as MNHEY and CDR2 as SMNVEV (reference sequence). The CDR3 DNA sequence: TGTGCCAGCAGTTTATATCCGGGGTTAAACACTGAAGCTTTCTTT. Translation: CASSLYPGLNTEAFF.

This clone was seen a few times. This CDR3 reads CASKQKGTSHERQFF. CDR3 DNA: TGTGCCAGCAAGCAAAAGGGGACTAGCCATGAGAGGCAGTTCTTC. The J gene is TRBJ2-1, the V gene TRBV18; TRBD2 agrees at 9 bases. The CDR3 loop spans 15 amino acids. Germline assignment: CDR1 KGHSH and CDR2 LQKENI. The V gene end was trimmed by 8 bases and the J gene end by 12 bases; junction bases not matched to a gene: 17.

The chain combines TRBV28 with TRBJ2-3, with D possibly matching TRBD2 (5 bases). Germline loops: CDR1 MDHEN, CDR2 SYDVKM. The CDR3 covers 12 residues. The V end lost 6 bases, the J end lost 4 bases, and 8 bases lay between the germline ends. In nucleotides, the CDR3 is TGTGCCAGCAGGGGAGTAGCAGATACGCAGTATTTT. Translating gives CASRGVADTQYF.

This clone was detected once. V and J are TRBV7-2 and TRBJ2-7, with 9 bases identical to TRBD1. Per germline, CDR1 SGHTA and CDR2 FQGNSA. V dropped 1 base and J dropped 2; count of bases not matched to a gene: 9. The CDR3 runs 17 residues. DNA of the CDR3: TGTGCCAGCAGCTTAGTGGGACAGGGAACTCCACCCTACGAGCAGTACTTC. It specifies CASSLVGQGTPPYEQYF.

Comments on this clone: Compared with germline, one end of the junction differs, possibly owing to a read error. The V gene is TRBV9, the J gene TRBJ2-3; 10 nucleotides match TRBD2. Germline V CDR1 and CDR2: SGDLS, YYNGEE. This CDR3 has 13 amino acids. The CDR3 DNA follows: TGTGCCAGCAGCGCAGGGACTAGCGCTGCCACGGATTTT. This sequence encodes CASSAGTSAATDF.

This clone was picked up a small number of times. V is TRBV10-1 and J is TRBJ1-3; D is undetermined. V lost 10 bases and J lost 0, with 13 bases in between. Germline values: CDR1 WNHNN, CDR2 SYGVQD (reference sequence). The CDR3 spans 14 residues. The CDR3 coding sequence is TGCGCCACCGGGTCGATTCACTCTGGAAACACCATATATTTT. This codes for CATGSIHSGNTIYF.

In its sample, this clone was seen a few times. The V and J genes are TRBV9 and TRBJ2-2; TRBD2 agrees at 7 bases. Germline values: CDR1 SGDLS, CDR2 YYNGEE. V was clipped by 0 bases and J by 4 bases; unmatched bases: 3. The CDR3 consists of 15 residues. DNA of the CDR3: TGTGCCAGCAGCGTAGAAGCGGGACCCACCGGGGAGCTGTTTTTT. Translated: CASSVEAGPTGELFF. Based on the CDR3 plus reference TRBV9 and TRBJ2-2, the full variable domain is DSGVTQTPKHLITATGQRVTLRCSPRSGDLSVYWYQQSLDQGLQFLIQYYNGEERAKGNILERFSAQQFPDLHSELNLSSLELGDSALYFCASSVEAGPTGELFFGEGSRLTVL.

As DNA, the CDR3 is TGTGCCAGCAGATCTGGGAGCGCGAACACCGGGGAGCTGTTTTTT. Translation gives CASRSGSANTGELFF. This chain joins TRBV6-1 and TRBJ2-2; D perhaps matches TRBD2 (5 bases). The germline V gene has CDR1 MNHNS and CDR2 SASEGT. The V gene lost 6 bases and the J gene lost 0 bases, with 11 bases spanning the gap. The CDR3 has 15 amino acids.

The table lists this clone with a few counts. This sequence joins TRBV7-9 and TRBJ2-7; the D is unclear. CDR3 length equals 13 residues. With 2 bases removed from V and 0 bases from J, the gap between germline ends came to 5 bases. Germline V gene lookup returns CDR1 SEHNR and CDR2 FQNEAQ (reference sequence). CDR3 sequence: CASSLIGSYEQYF. The DNA of the CDR3 is TGTGCCAGCAGCTTAATCGGCTCCTACGAGCAGTACTTC. The full variable domain, with the rest looked up from reference TRBV7-9 and TRBJ2-7, is DTGVSQNPRHKITKRGQNVTFRCDPISEHNRLYWYRQTLGQGPEFLTYFQNEAQLEKSRLLSDRFSAERPKGSFSTLEIQRTEQGDSAMYLCASSLIGSYEQYFGPGTRLTVT.